This T cell receptor (beta chain) was identified during a study of Graves' ophthalmopathy and Graves' hyperthyroidism. Overall study findings and caveats: Most expanded thyroid clonotypes above 0.001 frequency also appeared in blood.

This clonotype was seen repeatedly, ten times or more. Its antigen is unknown. The sequenced template was RNA, covering the TCR beta CDR3 region. RT-PCR with HTBI primers came first, then second-round multiplex PCR. From the multiplex PCR reads, TCRdb called clonotypes with MiXCR, one entry per CDR3 protein. The sample includes under 200,000 distinct CDR3 sequences, 30% to 45% of them seen just once. This CDR3 comprises 13 residues. Per germline, CDR1 MNHEY and CDR2 SMNVEV (reference sequence). The V and J ends lost 5 bases and 3 bases respectively, with 10 bases between them. The sequence was collected from a middle-aged woman with Graves' ophthalmopathy. Sequenced input: peripheral blood. V gene TRBV27 combines with J gene TRBJ1-2; D gene unclear. As DNA, the CDR3 is TGTGCCAGCAGTAGAGACGGGGACTATGGCTACACCTTC. It codes for CASSRDGDYGYTF.